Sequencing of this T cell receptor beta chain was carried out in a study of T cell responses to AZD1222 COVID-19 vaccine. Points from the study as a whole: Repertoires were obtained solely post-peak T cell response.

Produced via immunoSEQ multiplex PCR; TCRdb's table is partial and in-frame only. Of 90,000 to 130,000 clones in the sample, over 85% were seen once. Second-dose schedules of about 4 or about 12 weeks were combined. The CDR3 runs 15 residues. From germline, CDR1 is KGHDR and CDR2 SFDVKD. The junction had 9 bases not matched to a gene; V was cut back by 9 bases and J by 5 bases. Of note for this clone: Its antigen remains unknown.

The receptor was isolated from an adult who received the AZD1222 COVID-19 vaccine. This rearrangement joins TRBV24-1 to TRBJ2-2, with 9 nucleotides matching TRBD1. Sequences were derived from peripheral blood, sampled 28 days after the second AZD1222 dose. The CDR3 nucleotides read TGTGCCACCGGGGACAGGGTAAAAAGTACCGGGGAGCTGTTTTTT. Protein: CATGDRVKSTGELFF.